These 8 T cell receptor beta chains originate from one sample sequenced in a study of T cell repertoires in aging, cancer and after chemotherapy. TCR beta rearrangements were amplified from peripheral blood genomic DNA. A mixed TRB-A/B primer pool amplified rearranged TRB by multiplex touch-down PCR. TCRdb analysed the multiplex PCR reads with MiXCR anew, one entry per CDR3 protein. The sample lists about 900 distinct CDR3 sequences, approximately 25% occurring once. The sequencing sample was made of blood. The source is a human donor with a solid tumor.

This clonotype was picked up a small number of times. The chain is built from TRBV18 and TRBJ1-1; possible D gene TRBD1, 5 bases. Trimming stripped 2 bases from V and 4 bases from J, with 11 bases between. The CDR3 extends over 14 amino acids. Germline V CDR1 and CDR2: KGHSH, LQKENI. CDR3: CASSPGGVSTEAFF. The CDR3 region has the DNA TGTGCCAGCTCACCAGGAGGGGTGAGCACTGAAGCTTTCTTT.

By frequency in the sample, this clonotype is large. The chain combines TRBV5-4 with TRBJ2-5; 8 bases align to TRBD2. V dropped 0 bases and J dropped 4; count of bases not matched to a gene: 2. This CDR3 comprises 14 residues. Germline V lookup: CDR1 SGHNT, CDR2 YYREEE (reference sequence). This CDR3 is CASSLGGGRETQYF. In DNA form, the CDR3 reads TGTGCCAGCAGCTTGGGCGGGGGGCGAGAGACCCAGTACTTC. Full variable domain (remainder filled in from reference TRBV5-4 and TRBJ2-5): ETGVTQSPTHLIKTRGQQVTLRCSSQSGHNTVSWYQQALGQGPQFIFQYYREEENGRGNFPPRFSGLQFPNYSSELNVNALELDDSALYLCASSLGGGRETQYFGPGTRLLVL.

The table lists this clonotype with a few counts. This sequence joins TRBV10-1 and TRBJ2-6, with 7 bases aligning to TRBD1. Germline V gene data show CDR1 as WNHNN and CDR2 as SYGVQD (reference sequence). CDR3 length equals 18 residues. The V and J ends lost 1 base and 0 bases, in that order; junction bases with no gene match: 6. CDR3 loop: CASSEFETGSSGANVLTF. The CDR3 DNA reads TGCGCCAGCAGTGAGTTCGAGACAGGGAGCTCTGGGGCCAACGTCCTGACTTTC.

The rearrangement joins TRBV9 to TRBJ2-2; 8 bases are shared with TRBD2. The CDR3 totals 16 residues. CDR1 is SGDLS, CDR2 YYNGEE, per germline. V dropped 2 bases and J dropped 5; count of bases not matched to a gene: 8. For the CDR3, the DNA is TGTGCCAGCAGCGTCAGTAGAGCGGGAGAGACCGGGGAGCTGTTTTTT. It encodes CASSVSRAGETGELFF.

This clonotype has just one count. The chain has TRBV7-6 and TRBJ2-3, with 14 bases matching TRBD2. Germline lookup yields CDR1 SGHVS and CDR2 FNYEAQ. Losses at the gene ends were 5 bases for V and 0 bases for J; bases not matched to a gene: 7. The CDR3 loop spans 18 amino acids. The CDR3 DNA reads as TGTGCCAGCAGCCTTGGGACTAGCGGGAGTCTAAGCACAGATACGCAGTATTTT. It encodes CASSLGTSGSLSTDTQYF.

By proportion, this clonotype is medium-sized. The gene calls are TRBV13 and TRBJ2-2; 8 positions agree with TRBD1. The CDR3 has 15 residues. Germline values: CDR1 PRHDT, CDR2 FYEKMQ (reference sequence). V lost 5 bases, J lost 4 bases, and 6 bases stayed unmatched. The CDR3 coding sequence is TGTGCCAGCAGCGCCACTGGGACAGGCACCGGGGAGCTGTTTTTT. It codes for CASSATGTGTGELFF.

This clonotype is labeled large. The chain is built from TRBV6-6 and TRBJ2-3; the match to TRBD2 covers 8 bases. The CDR3 totals 15 residues. From germline, CDR1 is MNHNY and CDR2 SVGAGI (reference sequence). J lost 3 bases, V lost 2 bases, and 4 bases had no gene match. The CDR3 bases are TGTGCCAGCAGTTACGTAGGCGGGAGGACAGATACGCAGTATTTT. Encoded protein: CASSYVGGRTDTQYF.

Concerning this clonotype: This may be a read error: a much more frequent sequence differs by one nucleotide. The chain is built from TRBV6-5 and TRBJ2-7, with D perhaps matching TRBD2 (5 bases). Germline lookup yields CDR1 MNHEY and CDR2 SVGAGI. The CDR3 length is 13 residues. This CDR3 reads CASRATTIYKQYF. CDR3 nucleotides: TGTGCCAGCAGGGCGACTACAATCTACAAGCAGTACTTC.